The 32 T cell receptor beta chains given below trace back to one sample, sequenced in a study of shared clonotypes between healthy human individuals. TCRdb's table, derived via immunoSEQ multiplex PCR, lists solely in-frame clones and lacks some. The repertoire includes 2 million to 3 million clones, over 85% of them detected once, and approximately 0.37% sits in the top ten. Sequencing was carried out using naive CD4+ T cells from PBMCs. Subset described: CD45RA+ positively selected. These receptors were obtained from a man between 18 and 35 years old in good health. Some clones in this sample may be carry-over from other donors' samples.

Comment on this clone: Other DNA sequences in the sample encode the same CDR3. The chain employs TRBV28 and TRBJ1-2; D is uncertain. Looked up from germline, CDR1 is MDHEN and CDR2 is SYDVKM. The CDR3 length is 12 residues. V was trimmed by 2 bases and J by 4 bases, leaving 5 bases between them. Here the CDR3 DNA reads TGTGCCAGCAGTTTAGCATCCTATGGCTACACCTTC. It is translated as CASSLASYGYTF.

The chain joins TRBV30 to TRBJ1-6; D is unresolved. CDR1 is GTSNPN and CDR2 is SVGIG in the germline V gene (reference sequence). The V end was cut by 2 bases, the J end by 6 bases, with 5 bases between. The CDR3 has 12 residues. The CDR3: CAWSRLNSPLHF. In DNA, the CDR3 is TGTGCCTGGAGTCGCCTTAATTCACCCCTCCACTTT.

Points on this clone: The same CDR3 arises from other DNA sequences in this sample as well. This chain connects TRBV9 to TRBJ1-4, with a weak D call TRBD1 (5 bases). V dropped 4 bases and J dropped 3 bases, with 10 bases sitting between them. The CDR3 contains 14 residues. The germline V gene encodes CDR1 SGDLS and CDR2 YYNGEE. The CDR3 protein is CASSRGGSNEKLFF. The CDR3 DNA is TGTGCCAGCAGCCGGGGGGGTTCTAATGAAAAACTGTTTTTT. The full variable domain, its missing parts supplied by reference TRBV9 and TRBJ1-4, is DSGVTQTPKHLITATGQRVTLRCSPRSGDLSVYWYQQSLDQGLQFLIQYYNGEERAKGNILERFSAQQFPDLHSELNLSSLELGDSALYFCASSRGGSNEKLFFGSGTQLSVL.

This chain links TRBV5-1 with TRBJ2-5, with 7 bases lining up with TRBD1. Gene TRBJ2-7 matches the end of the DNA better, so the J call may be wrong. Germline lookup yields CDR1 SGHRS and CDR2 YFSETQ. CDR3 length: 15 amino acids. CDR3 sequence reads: CASSASGTASYEQYF. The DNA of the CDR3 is TGCGCCAGCAGCGCTTCCGGGACAGCCTCCTACGAGCAGTACTTC.

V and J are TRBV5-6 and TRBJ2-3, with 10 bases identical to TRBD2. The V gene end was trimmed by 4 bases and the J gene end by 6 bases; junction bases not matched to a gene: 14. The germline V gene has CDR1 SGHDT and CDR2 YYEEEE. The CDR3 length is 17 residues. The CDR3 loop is CASSPRLAGLPADTQYF. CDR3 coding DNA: TGTGCCAGCAGCCCACGACTAGCGGGCTTACCGGCCGATACGCAGTATTTT. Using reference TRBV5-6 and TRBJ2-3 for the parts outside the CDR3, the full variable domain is DAGVTQSPTHLIKTRGQQVTLRCSPKSGHDTVSWYQQALGQGPQFIFQYYEEEERQRGNFPDRFSGHQFPNYSSELNVNALLLGDSALYLCASSPRLAGLPADTQYFGPGTRLTVL.

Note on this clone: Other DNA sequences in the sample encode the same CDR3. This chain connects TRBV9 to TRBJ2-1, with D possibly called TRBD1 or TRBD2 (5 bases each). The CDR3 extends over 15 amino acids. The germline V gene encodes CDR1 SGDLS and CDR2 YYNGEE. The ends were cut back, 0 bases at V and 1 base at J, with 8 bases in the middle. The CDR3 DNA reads TGTGCCAGCAGCGTAGGAGGGACGTCCTACAATGAGCAGTTCTTC. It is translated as CASSVGGTSYNEQFF.

DNA for the CDR3: TGTGCCAGCAGTACGGGGGAGGCGATCACCGGGGAGCTGTTTTTT. Protein product: CASSTGEAITGELFF. The gene calls are TRBV5-6 and TRBJ2-2, with a weak D call TRBD2 (6 bases). Germline assignment: CDR1 SGHDT and CDR2 YYEEEE. The CDR3 contains 15 residues. The V end lost 5 bases, the J end lost 4 bases, and 15 bases lay between the germline ends.

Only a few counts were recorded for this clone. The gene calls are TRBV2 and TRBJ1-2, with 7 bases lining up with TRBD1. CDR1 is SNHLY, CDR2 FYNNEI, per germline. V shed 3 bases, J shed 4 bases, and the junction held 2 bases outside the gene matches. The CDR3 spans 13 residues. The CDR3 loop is CASSEDRTYGYTF. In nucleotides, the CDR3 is TGTGCCAGCAGTGAGGACAGGACCTATGGCTACACCTTC.

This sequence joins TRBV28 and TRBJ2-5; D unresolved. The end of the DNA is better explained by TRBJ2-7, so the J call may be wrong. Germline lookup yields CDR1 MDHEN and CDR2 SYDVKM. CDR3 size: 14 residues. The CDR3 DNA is TGTGCCAGCACTCAGCAACTCGTGGGCTACGAGCAGTACTTC. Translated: CASTQQLVGYEQYF.

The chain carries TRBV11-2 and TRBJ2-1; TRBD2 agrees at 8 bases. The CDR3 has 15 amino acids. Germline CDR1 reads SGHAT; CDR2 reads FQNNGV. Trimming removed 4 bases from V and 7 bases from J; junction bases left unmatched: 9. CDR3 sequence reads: CASSSISGKGNEQFF. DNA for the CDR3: TGTGCCAGCAGCTCCATTAGCGGGAAGGGGAATGAGCAGTTCTTC.

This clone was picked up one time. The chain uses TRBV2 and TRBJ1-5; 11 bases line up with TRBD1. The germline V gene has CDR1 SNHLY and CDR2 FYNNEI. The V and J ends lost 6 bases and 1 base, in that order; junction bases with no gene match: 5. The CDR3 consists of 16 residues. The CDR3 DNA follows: TGTGCCAGCAGAGGGGACAGGGGGGGGAGCAATCAGCCCCAGCATTTT. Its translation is CASRGDRGGSNQPQHF.

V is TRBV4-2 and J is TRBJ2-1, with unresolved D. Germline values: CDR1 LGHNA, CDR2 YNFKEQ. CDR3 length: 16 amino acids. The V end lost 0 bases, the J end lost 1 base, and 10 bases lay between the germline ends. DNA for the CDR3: TGTGCCAGCAGCCAAGAAGTAATAGGGTCCTACAATGAGCAGTTCTTC. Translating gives CASSQEVIGSYNEQFF.

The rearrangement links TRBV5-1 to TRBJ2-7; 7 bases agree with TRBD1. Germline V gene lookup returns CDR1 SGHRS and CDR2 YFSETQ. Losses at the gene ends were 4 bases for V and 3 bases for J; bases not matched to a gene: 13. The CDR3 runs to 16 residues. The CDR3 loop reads CASSTNRGYSGYEQYF. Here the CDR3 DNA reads TGCGCCAGCAGCACCAACAGGGGATATTCGGGCTACGAGCAGTACTTC.

The CDR3 DNA reads as TGTGCCAGCAGGTACCTTGGGACACGGATCTACGAGCAGTACTTC. Protein sequence: CASRYLGTRIYEQYF. The rearrangement joins TRBV11-2 to TRBJ2-7, with D maybe TRBD1 (6 bases). The CDR3 sequence is 15 residues long. Germline-derived CDR1 and CDR2 are SGHAT and FQNNGV. The V and J ends lost 6 bases and 3 bases respectively, with 18 bases between them.

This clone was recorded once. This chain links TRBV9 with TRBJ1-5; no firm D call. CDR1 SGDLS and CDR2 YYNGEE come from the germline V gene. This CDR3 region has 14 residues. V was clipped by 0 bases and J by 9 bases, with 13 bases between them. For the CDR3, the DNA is TGTGCCAGCAGCGTAGCTACGGGTTTGGGGCCCCAGCATTTT. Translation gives CASSVATGLGPQHF.

As DNA, the CDR3 is TGTGCCAGCGGAGGGGCCAGGAGGGATGAGCAGTTCTTC. This gives the protein CASGGARRDEQFF. This chain links TRBV9 with TRBJ2-1; tentative D call: TRBD2 (6 bases). V was clipped by 7 bases and J by 8 bases, with 16 bases between them. Germline CDR1 reads SGDLS; CDR2 reads YYNGEE. The CDR3 loop spans 13 amino acids.

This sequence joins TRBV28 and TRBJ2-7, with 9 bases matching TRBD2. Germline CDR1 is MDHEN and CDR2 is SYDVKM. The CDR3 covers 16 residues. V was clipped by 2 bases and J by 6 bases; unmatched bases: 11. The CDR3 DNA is TGTGCCAGCAGTTTACCCAAGCGCGGGAGGGCCGGCGAGCAGTACTTC. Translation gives CASSLPKRGRAGEQYF. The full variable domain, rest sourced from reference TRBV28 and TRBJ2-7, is DVKVTQSSRYLVKRTGEKVFLECVQDMDHENMFWYRQDPGLGLRLIYFSYDVKMKEKGDIPEGYSVSREKKERFSLILESASTNQTSMYLCASSLPKRGRAGEQYFGPGTRLTVT.

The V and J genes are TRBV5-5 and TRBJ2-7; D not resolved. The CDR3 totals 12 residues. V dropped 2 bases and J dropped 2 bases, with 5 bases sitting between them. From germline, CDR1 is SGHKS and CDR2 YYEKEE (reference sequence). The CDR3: CASSFRTYEQYF. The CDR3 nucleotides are TGTGCCAGCAGCTTCCGGACCTACGAGCAGTACTTC.

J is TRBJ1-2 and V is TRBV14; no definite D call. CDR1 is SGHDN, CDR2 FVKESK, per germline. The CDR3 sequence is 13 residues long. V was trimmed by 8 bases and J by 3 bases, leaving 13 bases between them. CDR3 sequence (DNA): TGTGCCAGCTCCCGGGCCCTGGACTATGGCTACACCTTC. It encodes CASSRALDYGYTF.

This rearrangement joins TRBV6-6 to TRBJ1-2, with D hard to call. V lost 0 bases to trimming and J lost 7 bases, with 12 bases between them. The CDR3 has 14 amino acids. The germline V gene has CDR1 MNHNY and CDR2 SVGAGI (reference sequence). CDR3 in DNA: TGTGCCAGCAGTTACTCGTATACGGATTCTGGCTACACCTTC. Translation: CASSYSYTDSGYTF.

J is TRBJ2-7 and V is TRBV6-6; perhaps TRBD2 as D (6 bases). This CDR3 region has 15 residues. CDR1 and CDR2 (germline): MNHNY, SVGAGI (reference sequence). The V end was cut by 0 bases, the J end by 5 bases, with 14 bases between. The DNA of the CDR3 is TGTGCCAGCAGTTACTCCTCGGCGGGATATGACGAGCAGTACTTC. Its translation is CASSYSSAGYDEQYF.

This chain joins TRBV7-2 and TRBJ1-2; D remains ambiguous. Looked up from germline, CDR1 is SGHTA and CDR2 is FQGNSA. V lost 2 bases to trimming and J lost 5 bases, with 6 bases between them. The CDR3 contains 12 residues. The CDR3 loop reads CASSLNGYGYTF. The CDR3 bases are TGTGCCAGCAGCTTAAACGGTTATGGCTACACCTTC.

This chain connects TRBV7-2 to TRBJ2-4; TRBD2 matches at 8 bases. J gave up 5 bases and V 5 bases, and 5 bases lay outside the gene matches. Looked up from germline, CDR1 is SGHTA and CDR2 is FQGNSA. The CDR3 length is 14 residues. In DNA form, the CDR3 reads TGTGCCAGCAGCCAGAGGCGGGGGGAAAACATTCAGTACTTC. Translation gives CASSQRRGENIQYF.

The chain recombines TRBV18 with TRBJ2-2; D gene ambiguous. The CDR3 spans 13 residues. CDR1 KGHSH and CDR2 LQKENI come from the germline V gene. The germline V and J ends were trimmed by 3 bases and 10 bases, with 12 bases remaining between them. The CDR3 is CASSPIPGEELFF. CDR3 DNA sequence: TGTGCCAGCTCACCGATCCCCGGCGAGGAGCTGTTTTTT.

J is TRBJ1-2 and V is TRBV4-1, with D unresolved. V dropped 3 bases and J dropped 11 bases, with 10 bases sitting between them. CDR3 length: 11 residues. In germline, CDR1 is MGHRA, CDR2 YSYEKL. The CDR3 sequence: CASSQSGSYTF. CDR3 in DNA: TGCGCCAGCAGCCAGAGTGGTTCATACACCTTC.

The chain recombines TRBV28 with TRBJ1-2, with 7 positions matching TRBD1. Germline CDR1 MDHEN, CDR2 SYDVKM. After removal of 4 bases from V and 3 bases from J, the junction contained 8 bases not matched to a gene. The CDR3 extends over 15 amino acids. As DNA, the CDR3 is TGTGCCAGCAGTTCGGGACAGATCAGGGACTATGGCTACACCTTC. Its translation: CASSSGQIRDYGYTF.

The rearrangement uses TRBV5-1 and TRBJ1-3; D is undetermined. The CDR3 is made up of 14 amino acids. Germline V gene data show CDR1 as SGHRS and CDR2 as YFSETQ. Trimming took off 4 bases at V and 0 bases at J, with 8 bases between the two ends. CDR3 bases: TGCGCCAGCAGCCCGGTGTCCTCTGGAAACACCATATATTTT. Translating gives CASSPVSSGNTIYF.

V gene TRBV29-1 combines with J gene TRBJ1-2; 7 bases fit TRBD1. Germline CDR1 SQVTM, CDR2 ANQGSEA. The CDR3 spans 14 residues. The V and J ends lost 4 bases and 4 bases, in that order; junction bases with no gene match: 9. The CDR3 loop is CSVAPSTGAYGYTF. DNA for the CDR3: TGCAGCGTTGCCCCATCTACAGGGGCCTATGGCTACACCTTC.

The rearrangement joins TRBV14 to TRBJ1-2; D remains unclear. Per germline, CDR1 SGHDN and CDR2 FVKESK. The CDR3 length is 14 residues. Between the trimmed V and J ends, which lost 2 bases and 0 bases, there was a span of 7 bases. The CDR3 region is CASSQQLANYGYTF. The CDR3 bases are TGTGCCAGCAGCCAACAGTTAGCTAACTATGGCTACACCTTC.

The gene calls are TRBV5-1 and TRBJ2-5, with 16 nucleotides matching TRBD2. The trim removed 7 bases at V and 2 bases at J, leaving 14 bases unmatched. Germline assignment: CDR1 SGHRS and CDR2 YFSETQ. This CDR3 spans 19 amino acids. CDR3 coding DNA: TGCGCCAGCGGGTTGGGGACTAGCGGGAGGGCCGGTCCTCAAGAGACCCAGTACTTC. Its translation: CASGLGTSGRAGPQETQYF.

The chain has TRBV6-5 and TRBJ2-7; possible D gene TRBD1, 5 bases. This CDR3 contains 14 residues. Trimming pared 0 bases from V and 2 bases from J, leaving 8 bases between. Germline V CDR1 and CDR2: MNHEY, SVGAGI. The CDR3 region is CASSYSTVTYEQYF. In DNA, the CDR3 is TGTGCCAGCAGTTACTCGACAGTCACCTACGAGCAGTACTTC.

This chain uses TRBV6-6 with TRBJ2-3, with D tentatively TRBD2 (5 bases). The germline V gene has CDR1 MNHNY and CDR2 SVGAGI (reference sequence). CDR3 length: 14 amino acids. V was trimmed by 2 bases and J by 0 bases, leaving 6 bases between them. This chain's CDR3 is CASSYRTSTDTQYF. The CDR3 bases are TGTGCCAGCAGTTACAGGACTAGCACAGATACGCAGTATTTT.